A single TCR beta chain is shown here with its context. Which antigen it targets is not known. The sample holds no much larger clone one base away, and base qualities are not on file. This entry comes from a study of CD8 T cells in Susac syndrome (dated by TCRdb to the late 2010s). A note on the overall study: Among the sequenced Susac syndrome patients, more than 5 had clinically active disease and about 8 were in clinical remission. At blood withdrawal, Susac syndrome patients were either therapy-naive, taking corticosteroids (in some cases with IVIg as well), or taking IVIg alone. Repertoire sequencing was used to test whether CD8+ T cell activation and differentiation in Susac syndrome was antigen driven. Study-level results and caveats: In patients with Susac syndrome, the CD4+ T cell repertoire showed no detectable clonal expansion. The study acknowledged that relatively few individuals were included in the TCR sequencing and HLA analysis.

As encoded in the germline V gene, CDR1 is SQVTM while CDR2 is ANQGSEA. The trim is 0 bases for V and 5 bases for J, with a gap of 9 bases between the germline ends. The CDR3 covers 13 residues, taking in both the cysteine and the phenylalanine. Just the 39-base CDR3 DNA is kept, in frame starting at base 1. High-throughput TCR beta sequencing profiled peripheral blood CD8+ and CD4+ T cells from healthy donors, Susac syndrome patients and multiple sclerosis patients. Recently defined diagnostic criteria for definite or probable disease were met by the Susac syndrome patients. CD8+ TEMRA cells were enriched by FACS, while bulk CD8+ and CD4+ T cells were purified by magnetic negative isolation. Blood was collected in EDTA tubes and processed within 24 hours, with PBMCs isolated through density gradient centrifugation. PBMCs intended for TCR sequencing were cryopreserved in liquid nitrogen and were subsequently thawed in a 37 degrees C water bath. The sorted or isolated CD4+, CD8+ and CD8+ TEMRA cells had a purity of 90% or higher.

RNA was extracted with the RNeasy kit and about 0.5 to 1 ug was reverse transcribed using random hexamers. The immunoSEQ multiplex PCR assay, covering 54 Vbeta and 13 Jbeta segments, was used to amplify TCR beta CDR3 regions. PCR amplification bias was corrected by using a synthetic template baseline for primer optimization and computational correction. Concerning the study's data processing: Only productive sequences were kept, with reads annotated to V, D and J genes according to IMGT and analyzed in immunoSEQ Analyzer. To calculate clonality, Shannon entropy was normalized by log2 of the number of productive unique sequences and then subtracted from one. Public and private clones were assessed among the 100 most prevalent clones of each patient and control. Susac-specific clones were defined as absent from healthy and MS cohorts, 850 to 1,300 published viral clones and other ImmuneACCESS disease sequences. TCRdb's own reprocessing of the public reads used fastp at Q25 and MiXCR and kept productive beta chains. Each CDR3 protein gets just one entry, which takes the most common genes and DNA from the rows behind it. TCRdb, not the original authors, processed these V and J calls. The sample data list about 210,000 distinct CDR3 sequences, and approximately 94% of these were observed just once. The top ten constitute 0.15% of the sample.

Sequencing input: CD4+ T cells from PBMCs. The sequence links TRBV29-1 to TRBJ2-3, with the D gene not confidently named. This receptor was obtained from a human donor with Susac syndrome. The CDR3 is CSVEETAGDTQYF. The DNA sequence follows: TGCAGCGTTGAAGAGACTGCAGGAGATACGCAGTATTTT.